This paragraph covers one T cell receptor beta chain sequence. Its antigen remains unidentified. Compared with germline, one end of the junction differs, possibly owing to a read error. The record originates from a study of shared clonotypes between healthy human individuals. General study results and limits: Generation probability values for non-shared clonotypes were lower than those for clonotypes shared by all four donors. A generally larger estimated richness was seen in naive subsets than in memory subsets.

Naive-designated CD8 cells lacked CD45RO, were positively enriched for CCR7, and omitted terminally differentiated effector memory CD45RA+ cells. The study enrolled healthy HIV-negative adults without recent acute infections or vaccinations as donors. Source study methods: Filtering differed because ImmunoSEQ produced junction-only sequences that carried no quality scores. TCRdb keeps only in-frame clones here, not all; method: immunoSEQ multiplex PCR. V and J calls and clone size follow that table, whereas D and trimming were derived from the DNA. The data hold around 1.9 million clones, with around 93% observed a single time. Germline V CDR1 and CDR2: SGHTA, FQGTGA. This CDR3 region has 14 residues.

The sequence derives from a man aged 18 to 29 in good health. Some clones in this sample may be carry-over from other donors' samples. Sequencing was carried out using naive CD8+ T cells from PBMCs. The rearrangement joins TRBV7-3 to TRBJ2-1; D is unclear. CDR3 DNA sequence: TGTGCCAGCAGCTCAGGCGTCTCCCACAATGAGCAGTTCTTC. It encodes CASSSGVSHNEQFF.